The clone carrying this TCR beta chain appeared a few times. Its antigen remains unknown. V was clipped by 3 bases and J by 5 bases; unmatched bases: 8. CDR3 size: 15 residues. The germline gives CDR1 SGHTA, CDR2 FQGNSA. The data originate from a study of read filtering for tumor transcriptome and immune sequencing. The wider study: Patients were about 17 male and some 15 female, mean age approximately 70 years, range 47 to 80. DNase treatment preceded whole-transcriptome library preparation.

Overall study results and limits: Compared with RNA-seq, IR-seq gave much higher clonotype depth and reliability. In IR-seq, single-read clonotypes were 70% to 85% of clonotypes but roughly 3.5% of reads.

From 300 to 450 ng of RNA, a library with molecular barcoded alpha/delta and beta/gamma adaptors was made. Via MiXCR, TCRdb re-called the reads, giving one row per CDR3 protein. The sample holds tens of thousands of distinct CDR3 sequences; about 18% are singletons and the top ten take 16%. The sample taken for sequencing was a population of CD138-negative cells sorted from bone marrow. The chain uses TRBV7-2 and TRBJ2-3; 7 nucleotides match TRBD2. The sequence was collected from a donor at least 40 years old with multiple myeloma. CDR3 bases: TGTGCCAGCAGCTTGAACCGCGGGAGTAGAGATACGCAGTATTTT. It is translated as CASSLNRGSRDTQYF.